The 9 T cell receptor beta chains in this list originate from one sample, sequenced in a study of cytomegalovirus exposure and HLA in healthy donors. PCR amplification relied on 60 Vbeta primers (plus 13 Jbeta primers). Assay: immunoSEQ multiplex PCR; the TCRdb copy retains only in-frame clones and omits some. The profile shows about 160,000 clones, roughly 80% of them singletons. Input material: PBMCs. The receptors derive from a woman aged 30 to 39 in good health and CMV-seronegative.

The gene calls are TRBV2 and TRBJ2-4; D uncertain. The germline V and J ends were trimmed by 4 bases and 0 bases, with 4 bases remaining between them. The germline V gene encodes CDR1 SNHLY and CDR2 FYNNEI. This CDR3 spans 13 amino acids. CDR3 sequence: CASSALAKNIQYF. The CDR3 DNA reads as TGTGCCAGCAGTGCCTTAGCCAAAAACATTCAGTACTTC.

This clone was detected once. The chain employs TRBV7-6 and TRBJ1-1, with D perhaps matching TRBD1 (6 bases). This CDR3 has 17 amino acids. V was clipped by 2 bases and J by 4 bases, with 20 bases between them. Germline assignment: CDR1 SGHVS and CDR2 FNYEAQ. The CDR3 nucleotides are TGTGCCAGCAGCTTAAGGGGGGAGGGACTTGGGGCCACTGAAGCTTTCTTT. It is translated as CASSLRGEGLGATEAFF.

This chain links TRBV5-6 with TRBJ2-7; D uncertain. CDR3 length equals 12 residues. The germline V gene has CDR1 SGHDT and CDR2 YYEEEE. Trimming left V 3 bases short and J 5 bases short, with 9 bases between. CDR3: CASSSLPDEQYF. As DNA, the CDR3 is TGTGCCAGCAGCTCTCTCCCGGACGAGCAGTACTTC.

CDR3 amino acids: CASSYTADQPQHF. The CDR3 DNA sequence: TGTGCCAGCAGCTATACAGCCGATCAGCCCCAGCATTTT. The chain joins TRBV27 to TRBJ1-5, with D hard to call. This CDR3 comprises 13 residues. V lost 6 bases and J 5 bases, leaving 11 bases between the germline ends. Looked up from germline, CDR1 is MNHEY and CDR2 is SMNVEV (reference sequence).

As concerns this clone: The sample holds other DNA sequences that translate to the same CDR3. The CDR3 sequence is CASSGTGDYGYTF. The CDR3 region has the DNA TGTGCCAGCAGCGGGACAGGGGACTATGGCTACACCTTC. The chain joins TRBV2 to TRBJ1-2; 10 bases are a match to TRBD1. Trimming took 6 bases from V and 3 from J; bases not matched to a gene: 1. The CDR3 has 13 residues. CDR1 and CDR2 (germline): SNHLY, FYNNEI.

This rearrangement joins TRBV29-1 to TRBJ2-2; TRBD2 is a possible D gene (6 bases). Trimming took 4 bases from V and 6 from J, leaving 18 bases between them. Germline V lookup: CDR1 SQVTM, CDR2 ANQGSEA. The CDR3 runs 15 residues. The CDR3 protein is CSVGQGGSSSGELFF. The CDR3 coding sequence is TGCAGCGTTGGGCAGGGAGGTTCTTCCTCCGGGGAGCTGTTTTTT.

As DNA, the CDR3 is TGTGCCAGCAGGTTTACGGGACAGCGCACAGATACGCAGTATTTT. Encoded protein: CASRFTGQRTDTQYF. The chain joins TRBV11-2 to TRBJ2-3; the match to TRBD1 covers 7 bases. Looked up from germline, CDR1 is SGHAT and CDR2 is FQNNGV. The V gene end was trimmed by 6 bases and the J gene end by 1 base; junction bases not matched to a gene: 7. The CDR3 has 15 amino acids.

On this clone: Mismatch with germline at one junction end may stem from a read error. The CDR3 here is CASSLIGVNTEVFF. As DNA, the CDR3 is TGTGCCAGCAGCTTAATTGGAGTTAACACTGAAGTTTTCTTT. The chain is built from TRBV7-3 and TRBJ1-1; D remains unclear. The CDR3 runs 14 residues. The germline gives CDR1 SGHTA, CDR2 FQGTGA.

The V gene is TRBV5-5, the J gene TRBJ1-1; D is perhaps TRBD1 (6 bases). The length of the CDR3 is 16 residues. V dropped 3 bases and J dropped 7 bases, with 22 bases sitting between them. CDR1 and CDR2 (germline): SGHKS, YYEKEE (reference sequence). CDR3: CASSSTELGGGGEAFF. The CDR3 DNA reads TGTGCCAGCAGCTCGACGGAGTTGGGGGGCGGGGGTGAAGCTTTCTTT.